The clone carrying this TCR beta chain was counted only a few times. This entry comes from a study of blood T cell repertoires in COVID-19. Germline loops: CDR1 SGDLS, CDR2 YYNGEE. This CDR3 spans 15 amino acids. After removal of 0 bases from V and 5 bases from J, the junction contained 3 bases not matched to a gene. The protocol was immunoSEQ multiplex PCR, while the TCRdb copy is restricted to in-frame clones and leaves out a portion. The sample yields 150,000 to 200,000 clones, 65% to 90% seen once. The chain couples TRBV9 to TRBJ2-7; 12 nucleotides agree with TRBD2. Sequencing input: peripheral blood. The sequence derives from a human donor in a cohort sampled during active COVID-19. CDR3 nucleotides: TGTGCCAGCAGCGTAGGGACTAGCGGGGTCCACGAGCAGTACTTC. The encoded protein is CASSVGTSGVHEQYF.